This T cell receptor beta chain is drawn from a study of blood T cells in healthy people across ages. Study-wide points: PBMC samples, being unsorted, prevented any conclusive comparison of naive and antigen-experienced cells. Roughly linearly, TCR beta diversity per million T cells fell as age increased.

V was pared by 0 bases and J by 4 bases, with 5 bases between. This CDR3 comprises 13 residues. Germline assignment: CDR1 MGHRA and CDR2 YSYEKL. This clonotype appeared many times. Its antigen is unidentified. Together with a sample-barcoded 5' primer, a J-beta primer mix was included in a second PCR lasting about 6 to 12 cycles. Each cDNA molecule received a tag from a template-switch adaptor that had 12 random nucleotides. Every sample gave at least 2.5 million paired-end reads containing CDR3. TCRdb reanalysed the 5' RACE reads using MiXCR and keeps one entry per CDR3 protein. The data contain about 1.7 million distinct CDR3 sequences, 28% of them singletons.

This rearrangement joins TRBV4-1 to TRBJ2-3; D uncertain. This receptor was obtained from a woman aged 25 to 39 in good health. Sequences were obtained from blood. Here the CDR3 reads CASSQEGSDTQYF. The CDR3, as DNA: TGCGCCAGCAGCCAAGAGGGGTCAGATACGCAGTATTTT.